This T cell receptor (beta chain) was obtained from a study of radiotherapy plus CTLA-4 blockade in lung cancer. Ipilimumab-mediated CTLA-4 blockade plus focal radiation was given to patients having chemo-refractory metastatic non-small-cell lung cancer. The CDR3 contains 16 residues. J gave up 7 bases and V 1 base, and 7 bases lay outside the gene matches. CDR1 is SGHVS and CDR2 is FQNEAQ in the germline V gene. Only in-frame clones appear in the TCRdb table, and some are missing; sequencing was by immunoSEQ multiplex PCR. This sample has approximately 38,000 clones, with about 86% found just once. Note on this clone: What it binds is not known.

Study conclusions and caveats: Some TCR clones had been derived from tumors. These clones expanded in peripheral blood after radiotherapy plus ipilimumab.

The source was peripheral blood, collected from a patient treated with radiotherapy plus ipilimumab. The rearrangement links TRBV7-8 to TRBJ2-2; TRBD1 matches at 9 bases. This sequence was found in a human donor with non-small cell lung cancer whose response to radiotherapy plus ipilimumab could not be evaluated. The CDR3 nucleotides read TGTGCCAGCAGCTTAGTGGGACAGGGTTGGGGCGGGGAGCTGTTTTTT. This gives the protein CASSLVGQGWGGELFF.